The next 21 T cell receptor beta chains were all read from a single sample in a study of PD-1 blockade in classical Hodgkin lymphoma. Sequencing used immunoSEQ multiplex PCR; TCRdb keeps in-frame clones, though not all of them. The data contain approximately 39,000 clones, around four fifths of them singletons. The time point was: cycle 4 day 1 (C4D1), after five to seven weeks of nivolumab. Each and every patient relapsed after autologous stem cell transplantation, and patients got differing brentuximab vedotin exposure. The specimen comprised peripheral blood mononuclear cells (PBMCs), sampled before the fourth cycle of nivolumab. These receptors originate from a human donor with classical Hodgkin lymphoma.

The chain has TRBV7-3 and TRBJ1-3, with TRBD1 matching over 8 bases. V lost 0 bases to trimming and J lost 10 bases; unmatched junction nucleotides: 2. The CDR3 is 13 residues long. Per germline, CDR1 SGHTA and CDR2 FQGTGA. The CDR3 spells CASSLTGTGTIYF. CDR3 coding DNA: TGTGCCAGCAGCTTAACTGGGACAGGAACCATATATTTT.

The V and J genes are TRBV19 and TRBJ2-2; 8 nucleotides line up with TRBD1. The CDR3 length is 17 residues. Trimming cost V 6 bases and J 2 bases; bases outside gene matches: 11. Germline CDR1 reads LNHDA; CDR2 reads SQIVND (reference sequence). The CDR3 spells CASRRRRDRINTGELFF. In nucleotides, the CDR3 is TGTGCCAGTAGGCGGCGCCGGGACAGGATAAACACCGGGGAGCTGTTTTTT.

The CDR3 spells CASSRFSGPPQGNYGYTF. CDR3 bases: TGTGCCAGCTCTCGTTTTTCGGGACCGCCCCAGGGAAACTATGGCTACACCTTC. The chain is built from TRBV18 and TRBJ1-2; TRBD1 might be the D (5 bases). The CDR3 has 18 amino acids. Trimming removed 6 bases from V and 2 bases from J, with 25 bases in between. Germline V CDR1 and CDR2: KGHSH, LQKENI.

The sample holds a few counts of this clone. This chain links TRBV6-5 with TRBJ1-2, with D maybe TRBD1 (6 bases). CDR1 is MNHEY and CDR2 is SVGAGI in the germline V gene. Trimming took off 6 bases at V and 6 bases at J, with 17 bases between the two ends. The CDR3 is 14 residues long. CDR3 sequence reads: CASRRGGLTDGYTF. In DNA form, the CDR3 reads TGTGCCAGCAGGAGGGGGGGCTTGACGGATGGCTACACCTTC.

The J gene is TRBJ2-3, the V gene TRBV6-6; D is undetermined. Germline CDR1 MNHNY, CDR2 SVGAGI (reference sequence). The CDR3 runs to 15 residues. V lost 0 bases, J lost 3 bases, and 10 bases lay in between. The DNA of the CDR3 is TGTGCCAGCAGTTACTCTCCCCATGGTACAGATACGCAGTATTTT. This gives the protein CASSYSPHGTDTQYF.

The V and J genes are TRBV27 and TRBJ2-5; TRBD1 is a possible D gene (6 bases). The CDR3 totals 14 residues. Trimming shortened V by 5 bases and J by 11 bases, and 21 bases separated the two germline ends. The germline gives CDR1 MNHEY, CDR2 SMNVEV (reference sequence). The CDR3 DNA reads TGTGCCAGCAGTCCGCCCGCCAGGGGTCCTCCTCAGTACTTC. This gives the protein CASSPPARGPPQYF.

This chain uses TRBV27 with TRBJ1-1, with 7 positions matching TRBD1. The ends lost 6 bases at V and 6 bases at J; junction bases unmatched: 7. CDR1 MNHEY and CDR2 SMNVEV come from the germline V gene (reference sequence). The CDR3 loop spans 13 amino acids. For the CDR3, the DNA is TGTGCCAGCAGGTCCAGGGGGTGGGCTGAAGCTTTCTTT. Its translation: CASRSRGWAEAFF.

DNA for the CDR3: TGTGCCAGCAGTTACAGGGTCAACACTGAAGCTTTCTTT. Its translation is CASSYRVNTEAFF. The V call is TRBV6-5, the J call TRBJ1-1; D gene unclear. CDR3 length: 13 residues. The ends were cut back, 2 bases at V and 2 bases at J, with 6 bases in the middle. Germline CDR1 and CDR2: MNHEY and SVGAGI.

The chain employs TRBV5-1 and TRBJ1-1, with TRBD1 identical over 8 bases. CDR1 SGHRS and CDR2 YFSETQ come from the germline V gene. The CDR3 is 18 amino acids. The J segment lost 3 bases and the V segment lost 0 bases, leaving 13 bases of the junction unmatched. This chain's CDR3 is CASSLGYQGAKGDTEAFF. The DNA of the CDR3 is TGCGCCAGCAGCTTGGGCTATCAGGGGGCCAAGGGGGACACTGAAGCTTTCTTT.

This chain connects TRBV9 to TRBJ2-1, with TRBD2 matching 10 bases. V shed 1 base and J 3 bases; nucleotides not matched to a gene: 7. The CDR3 is made up of 17 amino acids. Germline V gene sequence: CDR1 SGDLS, CDR2 YYNGEE. The CDR3 DNA reads TGTGCCAGCAGCGTACTCAGCGGGGGGGCACTCTACAATGAGCAGTTCTTC. Translated, it gives CASSVLSGGALYNEQFF.

V usage is TRBV9 and J usage is TRBJ2-3; D is ambiguous. The V gene's germline CDR1 is SGDLS and CDR2 YYNGEE. The CDR3 has 12 residues. V gave up 4 bases and J gave up 2 bases, with 5 bases separating them. CDR3 sequence reads: CASSPPTDTQYF. In DNA, the CDR3 is TGTGCCAGCAGCCCTCCCACAGATACGCAGTATTTT.

The chain recombines TRBV5-1 with TRBJ2-3, with 12 bases lining up with TRBD2. Germline loops: CDR1 SGHRS, CDR2 YFSETQ. The CDR3 sequence is 16 residues long. Trimming took 0 bases from V and 6 from J; bases not matched to a gene: 5. CDR3 sequence reads: CASSLAPSGGADTQYF. The CDR3 bases are TGCGCCAGCAGCTTGGCCCCTAGCGGGGGGGCGGATACGCAGTATTTT.

The chain carries TRBV5-1 and TRBJ1-3; D not resolved. The V gene lost 4 bases and the J gene lost 0 bases, with 5 bases spanning the gap. Per the germline V gene, CDR1 is SGHRS and CDR2 is YFSETQ. The CDR3 contains 13 residues. The CDR3 spells CASSADSGNTIYF. CDR3 nucleotides: TGCGCCAGCAGCGCGGACTCTGGAAACACCATATATTTT.

The chain couples TRBV15 to TRBJ1-6, with D uncertain. V was cut by 8 bases and J by 0 bases, with 20 bases left in between. Germline CDR1 reads LNHNV; CDR2 reads YYDKDF (reference sequence). This CDR3 contains 18 residues. The CDR3 sequence: CATYERRILSSYNSPLHF. CDR3 sequence (DNA): TGTGCCACCTACGAAAGACGGATTCTCAGCTCCTATAATTCACCCCTCCACTTT.

The chain has TRBV10-3 and TRBJ2-5, with 9 bases identical to TRBD1. Germline V CDR1 and CDR2: ENHRY, SYGVKD. The length of the CDR3 is 14 residues. V gave up 2 bases and J gave up 3 bases; unmatched junction bases: 1. CDR3 in DNA: TGTGCCATCAGTGAGAGGACAGGGGAAGAGACCCAGTACTTC. It is translated as CAISERTGEETQYF.

This clone was observed once. The chain joins TRBV29-1 to TRBJ2-3; no firm D call. CDR3 length: 11 amino acids. V shed 4 bases and J shed 6 bases, with 8 bases lying between them. Germline values: CDR1 SQVTM, CDR2 ANQGSEA. This CDR3 is CSVAETDTQYF. The CDR3 nucleotides read TGCAGCGTTGCGGAGACGGATACGCAGTATTTT.

V and J are TRBV28 and TRBJ1-1; no definite D call. This CDR3 has 13 residues. The V gene lost 3 bases and the J gene lost 2 bases, with 7 bases spanning the gap. Germline CDR1 MDHEN, CDR2 SYDVKM. Here the CDR3 reads CASSFGYNTEAFF. The CDR3 nucleotides are TGTGCCAGCAGTTTCGGGTATAACACTGAAGCTTTCTTT. Combining the CDR3 with reference TRBV28 and TRBJ1-1 gives the whole variable domain DVKVTQSSRYLVKRTGEKVFLECVQDMDHENMFWYRQDPGLGLRLIYFSYDVKMKEKGDIPEGYSVSREKKERFSLILESASTNQTSMYLCASSFGYNTEAFFGQGTRLTVV.

The chain employs TRBV5-8 and TRBJ1-1; TRBD1 aligns across 7 bases. The CDR3 sequence is 14 residues long. Germline CDR1 and CDR2: SGHTS and YDEGEE. Trimming removed 4 bases from V and 4 bases from J; junction bases left unmatched: 7. CDR3 sequence reads: CASSQYRGSTEAFF. In nucleotides, the CDR3 is TGTGCCAGCAGCCAATACAGGGGATCCACTGAAGCTTTCTTT.

This clone showed up just once. The chain is built from TRBV7-9 and TRBJ2-7; 8 bases agree with TRBD2. The CDR3 covers 13 residues. The V gene's germline CDR1 is SEHNR and CDR2 FQNEAQ (reference sequence). V lost 2 bases to trimming and J lost 6 bases; unmatched junction nucleotides: 3. This chain's CDR3 is CASSLTSGFEQYF. The CDR3 coding sequence is TGTGCCAGCAGCTTAACTAGCGGTTTCGAGCAGTACTTC.

This chain links TRBV4-1 with TRBJ1-5; D ambiguous. The V end was cut by 1 base, the J end by 0 bases, with 7 bases between. Per germline, CDR1 MGHRA and CDR2 YSYEKL. The CDR3 contains 15 residues. For the CDR3, the DNA is TGCGCCAGCAGCCAAGTGAGGGATAGCAATCAGCCCCAGCATTTT. This codes for CASSQVRDSNQPQHF.

CDR3 amino acids: CSVDGAGDTQYF. CDR3 nucleotide sequence: TGCAGCGTTGATGGGGCGGGAGATACGCAGTATTTT. The chain employs TRBV29-1 and TRBJ2-3; D tentatively fits TRBD1 or TRBD2 (5 bases each). The V end was cut by 3 bases, the J end by 5 bases, with 9 bases between. From germline, CDR1 is SQVTM and CDR2 ANQGSEA. There are 12 residues in the CDR3.